This T cell receptor (beta chain) came from a study of CD8+ T cells in alopecia areata. Study-wide findings and caveats: Sequence data from scalp samples additionally include resident alphabeta T cells of normal skin.

This clone was counted a few times. Its antigen is still unknown. The study team obtained lesional scalp punch biopsies and peripheral blood from alopecia areata patients. Extracted from the samples, RNA was reverse transcribed into cDNA to serve as the sequencing template. The protocol was immunoSEQ multiplex PCR, while the TCRdb copy is restricted to in-frame clones and leaves out a portion. The sample has roughly 170,000 clones; 50% to 60% are singletons. The specimen comprised CD4+ T cells sorted from blood, sampled at week 0. This sequence was found in a human donor with alopecia areata.

CDR3 sequence: CASDWSSYNEQFF. The CDR3 coding sequence is TGTGCCAGTGACTGGAGCTCCTACAATGAGCAGTTCTTC. The gene calls are TRBV2 and TRBJ2-1; no reliable D call. CDR1 and CDR2 from the germline V gene are SNHLY and FYNNEI. CDR3 length: 13 amino acids. The V end was cut by 9 bases, the J end by 0 bases, with 9 bases between.